Each of the 21 T cell receptor beta chains below was sequenced from the same sample in a study of blood T cells in healthy people across ages (dated by TCRdb to between 2015 and 2016). The library was produced with 5' RACE. The sample was run on an Illumina HiSeq 2500. A second roughly 6 to 11 cycle PCR used a sample-barcoded 5' primer and a J-beta primer mix. Through fastp at Q25 and MiXCR, TCRdb rebuilt clones from the public reads, retaining in-frame beta chains. Identical CDR3 protein sequences are pooled into one entry, listed with their most common genes and DNA. A total of about 680,000 distinct CDR3 sequences appear in this sample, roughly 50% of them only once. The ten top clones hold 30% to 35% of the sample. The sample consisted of blood. The source is an older woman in good health.

This clonotype was seen a few times. The V call is TRBV20-1, the J call TRBJ1-6, with D maybe TRBD1 (6 bases). This CDR3 has 14 amino acids. Trimming took 6 bases from V and 7 from J, leaving 16 bases between them. CDR1 is DFQATT, CDR2 SNEGSKA, per germline (reference sequence). As DNA, the CDR3 is TGCAGTGCCCCGAACCCAGGGGTAAATTCACCCCTCCACTTT. This codes for CSAPNPGVNSPLHF.

This clonotype has just a few counts. The rearrangement joins TRBV7-2 to TRBJ2-2; 8 positions match TRBD2. Germline assignment: CDR1 SGHTA and CDR2 FQGNSA. CDR3 length: 16 residues. J gave up 0 bases and V 1 base, and 1 base lay outside the gene matches. The CDR3 DNA follows: TGTGCCAGCAGCTTAGGACTAGCGTCGAACACCGGGGAGCTGTTTTTT. It encodes CASSLGLASNTGELFF.

The chain is built from TRBV13 and TRBJ1-6; 7 positions agree with TRBD1. CDR1 is PRHDT, CDR2 FYEKMQ, per germline (reference sequence). V shed 1 base and J 9 bases; nucleotides not matched to a gene: 3. CDR3 length: 14 residues. CDR3 in DNA: TGTGCCAGCAGCTTAGAACAGGGGTCTTCACCCCTCCACTTT. Its protein product is CASSLEQGSSPLHF.

This clonotype has only one observation. Sequence at one end of the junction differs from germline and may be a read error. The J gene is TRBJ1-1, the V gene TRBV29-1; D unclear. Germline CDR1 is SQVTM and CDR2 is ANQGSEA. The CDR3 covers 13 residues. This CDR3 is CSIEGRSNTEAFF. The CDR3, as DNA: TGCAGCATTGAAGGACGGTCGAACACTGAAGCTTTCTTT.

This clonotype was found a few times. The chain combines TRBV10-3 with TRBJ1-2; D is ambiguous. From germline, CDR1 is ENHRY and CDR2 SYGVKD. Between the trimmed V and J ends, which lost 1 base and 5 bases, there was a span of 5 bases. The CDR3 contains 12 residues. This CDR3 is CAISELLYGYTF. The CDR3, as DNA: TGTGCCATCAGTGAGTTGCTGTATGGCTACACCTTC.

This chain uses TRBV7-9 with TRBJ2-7; D is ambiguous. The CDR3 runs 17 residues. CDR1 is SEHNR, CDR2 FQNEAQ, per germline (reference sequence). V lost 1 base to trimming and J lost 0 bases, with 16 bases between them. The chain's CDR3 is CASSLETGQTFSYEQYF. The CDR3 nucleotides read TGTGCCAGCAGCTTAGAGACTGGTCAGACCTTCTCCTACGAGCAGTACTTC. Variable domain in full (rest from reference TRBV7-9 and TRBJ2-7): DTGVSQNPRHKITKRGQNVTFRCDPISEHNRLYWYRQTLGQGPEFLTYFQNEAQLEKSRLLSDRFSAERPKGSFSTLEIQRTEQGDSAMYLCASSLETGQTFSYEQYFGPGTRLTVT.

As regards this clonotype: One base away lies a much larger clone, so this may be a sequencing read error. The rearrangement uses TRBV29-1 and TRBJ2-5; D remains unclear. Trimming took off 4 bases at V and 11 bases at J, with 17 bases between the two ends. Looked up from germline, CDR1 is SQVTM and CDR2 is ANQGSEA. This CDR3 is 12 amino acids long. CDR3 DNA: TGCAGCGTTGGGAAAGTCCCAAATGAGCAGTACTTC. Residues: CSVGKVPNEQYF.

The rearrangement links TRBV20-1 to TRBJ1-5, with D perhaps matching TRBD1 (5 bases). Germline assignment: CDR1 DFQATT and CDR2 SNEGSKA (reference sequence). The CDR3 length is 13 residues. The V end was cut by 6 bases, the J end by 3 bases, with 12 bases between. CDR3 protein: CSAPRTLNQPQHF. In DNA form, the CDR3 reads TGCAGTGCCCCGAGGACACTCAATCAGCCCCAGCATTTT.

This clonotype was seen more than once but under ten times. The CDR3 nucleotides are TGTGCCAGCAGCGCCGAACCAGGGGAAAAACTGTTTTTT. Translated, it gives CASSAEPGEKLFF. The chain joins TRBV7-2 to TRBJ1-4; TRBD1 might be the D (5 bases). The germline V gene encodes CDR1 SGHTA and CDR2 FQGNSA. This CDR3 is 13 amino acids long. V lost 5 bases and J lost 8, with 12 bases in between.

The chain has TRBV18 and TRBJ2-4; D may be TRBD1 (6 bases). The CDR3 consists of 13 residues. Per germline, CDR1 KGHSH and CDR2 LQKENI. V lost 3 bases, J lost 10 bases, and 13 bases lay in between. CDR3 DNA: TGTGCCAGCTCACCGGACAGTTTTGGGATTCAGTACTTC. Amino acids: CASSPDSFGIQYF.

The chain employs TRBV24-1 and TRBJ2-1; the match to TRBD1 covers 9 bases. CDR1 is KGHDR and CDR2 is SFDVKD in the germline V gene. The trim removed 4 bases at V and 7 bases at J, leaving 19 bases unmatched. This CDR3 has 19 residues. In DNA form, the CDR3 reads TGTGCCACCAGTGAGGCCGGGACAGGGAATACACGCGTTTGGAATGAGCAGTTCTTC. This encodes CATSEAGTGNTRVWNEQFF.

This clonotype was observed a few times. The chain carries TRBV3-1 and TRBJ1-2; D uncertain. Germline CDR1 is LGHDT and CDR2 is YNNKEL (reference sequence). Between the trimmed V and J ends, which lost 0 bases and 6 bases, there was a span of 17 bases. The CDR3 extends over 16 amino acids. The CDR3 loop is CASSQDVTGAGHGYTF. The CDR3 DNA reads as TGTGCCAGCAGCCAAGATGTAACGGGCGCGGGTCATGGCTACACCTTC.

The CDR3 coding sequence is TGTGCCAGCAGCATGTCAGATACGCAGTATTTT. Residues: CASSMSDTQYF. This chain uses TRBV27 with TRBJ2-3; D is ambiguous. The CDR3 consists of 11 residues. Germline CDR1 and CDR2: MNHEY and SMNVEV (reference sequence). The V gene lost 6 bases and the J gene lost 4 bases, with 5 bases spanning the gap.

Of note for this clonotype: Being one base from a much bigger clone, this may be a read error. The chain combines TRBV10-3 with TRBJ2-5; 7 nucleotides agree with TRBD2. The CDR3 runs to 17 residues. V dropped 2 bases and J dropped 11; count of bases not matched to a gene: 20. Germline-derived CDR1 and CDR2 are ENHRY and SYGVKD. In nucleotides, the CDR3 is TGTGCCATCAGTGAGAGTCAGGCTAGCGGAGACAACAATGAGCAGTACTTC. Translation gives CAISESQASGDNNEQYF.

This clonotype was counted a single time. The CDR3 DNA reads TGTGCCAGCAGAAATTTATTTTATGGCTACACCTTC. Amino acid sequence: CASRNLFYGYTF. The genes are TRBV5-6 and TRBJ1-2; no firm D call. Germline V gene data show CDR1 as SGHDT and CDR2 as YYEEEE. The CDR3 is made up of 12 amino acids. Between the trimmed V and J ends, which lost 5 bases and 5 bases, there was a span of 10 bases.

This chain connects TRBV2 to TRBJ2-4; 7 bases are shared with TRBD2. With V trimmed by 10 bases and J by 8 bases, 17 bases remained unmatched. The germline V gene has CDR1 SNHLY and CDR2 FYNNEI. There are 15 residues in the CDR3. The DNA of the CDR3 is TGTGCCATTCGAGGATTGGGGGGGTCGGGTTACATTCAGTACTTC. This gives the protein CAIRGLGGSGYIQYF.

In its sample, this clonotype was seen a few times. The V call is TRBV7-2, the J call TRBJ2-5; unclear D gene. Trimming shortened V by 5 bases and J by 11 bases, and 18 bases separated the two germline ends. The CDR3 runs to 13 residues. The V gene's germline CDR1 is SGHTA and CDR2 FQGNSA. CDR3 sequence reads: CASSPTTVLGQYF. DNA of the CDR3: TGTGCCAGCAGCCCTACTACAGTGCTGGGGCAGTACTTC.

Notes on this clonotype: This clone may be a read error of a much larger clone one base away. The chain employs TRBV16 and TRBJ1-1, with TRBD1 matching 8 bases. The CDR3 spans 15 residues. Germline assignment: CDR1 KGHSY and CDR2 FQNENV. V was pared by 2 bases and J by 1 base, with 3 bases of the junction left unmatched. The CDR3 bases are TGTGCCAGCAGCCAAACAGGGGGAACGAACACTGAAGCTTTCTTT. Its translation: CASSQTGGTNTEAFF. The full variable domain, with the rest looked up from reference TRBV16 and TRBJ1-1, is GEEVAQTPKHLVRGEGQKAKLYCAPIKGHSYVFWYQQVLKNEFKFLISFQNENVFDETGMPKERFSAKCLPNSPCSLEIQATKLEDSAVYFCASSQTGGTNTEAFFGQGTRLTVV.

This chain connects TRBV9 to TRBJ2-1; D remains unclear. V lost 0 bases and J lost 11, with 9 bases in between. This CDR3 is 12 amino acids long. Germline CDR1 is SGDLS and CDR2 is YYNGEE. CDR3 DNA sequence: TGTGCCAGCAGCGTAGAGGGCGATAAGCAGTTCTTC. This sequence encodes CASSVEGDKQFF.

This chain links TRBV6-5 with TRBJ2-1; 7 bases are a match to TRBD1. Germline V lookup: CDR1 MNHEY, CDR2 SVGAGI. There are 14 residues in the CDR3. Trimming took 2 bases from V and 8 from J; bases not matched to a gene: 6. CDR3 protein: CASSYTTGADEQFF. DNA of the CDR3: TGTGCCAGCAGTTACACAACAGGGGCAGATGAGCAGTTCTTC.

In this sample, this clonotype turned up once. This sequence joins TRBV7-9 and TRBJ2-7; the D gene is possibly TRBD2 (6 bases). In germline, CDR1 is SEHNR, CDR2 FQNEAQ (reference sequence). Trimming removed 5 bases from V and 9 bases from J, with 11 bases in between. CDR3 length: 11 amino acids. The CDR3 sequence is CASSAPGGQYF. For the CDR3, the DNA is TGTGCCAGCAGCGCTCCCGGGGGGCAGTACTTC.